The 27 T cell receptor beta chains below come from one sample, sequenced in a study of shared clonotypes between healthy human individuals. Repertoires were generated with immunoSEQ multiplex PCR, while TCRdb's copy carries only in-frame clones and drops some. The sample yields 2 million to 2.5 million clones, 80% to 95% seen once. Material for sequencing was naive CD4+ T cells from PBMCs. The sample's subset: CD45RA+ positively selected. These receptors originate from a man aged 18 to 35 in good health. Some clones in this sample may be carry-over from other donors' samples.

The rearrangement joins TRBV7-6 to TRBJ1-4; perhaps TRBD1 as D (6 bases). CDR1 is SGHVS, CDR2 FNYEAQ, per germline. The V and J ends lost 5 bases and 5 bases respectively, with 12 bases between them. CDR3 length equals 14 residues. The DNA of the CDR3 is TGTGCCAGCAGCCTCCAGGGGAGCAATGAAAAACTGTTTTTT. Its protein product is CASSLQGSNEKLFF. The variable domain in full, completed from reference TRBV7-6 and TRBJ1-4, reads GAGVSQSPRYKVTKRGQDVALRCDPISGHVSLYWYRQALGQGPEFLTYFNYEAQQDKSGLPNDRFSAERPEGSISTLTIQRTEQRDSAMYRCASSLQGSNEKLFFGSGTQLSVL.

The rearrangement joins TRBV27 to TRBJ2-3; D gene uncertain. Germline V CDR1 and CDR2: MNHEY, SMNVEV (reference sequence). Trimming stripped 5 bases from V and 0 bases from J, with 9 bases between. This CDR3 has 14 amino acids. The CDR3 DNA reads TGTGCCAGCAGTCCGCAACCTAGCACAGATACGCAGTATTTT. Amino acids: CASSPQPSTDTQYF.

V gene TRBV11-1 combines with J gene TRBJ2-5, with TRBD1 identical over 10 bases. The V gene's germline CDR1 is SGHAT and CDR2 FQDESV (reference sequence). The CDR3 spans 16 residues. V lost 3 bases to trimming and J lost 2 bases; unmatched junction nucleotides: 6. The CDR3 loop is CASSFGRTGGQETQYF. CDR3 nucleotide sequence: TGTGCCAGCAGCTTTGGCCGGACAGGGGGACAAGAGACCCAGTACTTC.

This sequence joins TRBV28 and TRBJ1-2; D is unresolved. The CDR3 length is 10 residues. V was clipped by 6 bases and J by 7 bases, with 6 bases between them. Germline lookup yields CDR1 MDHEN and CDR2 SYDVKM. The CDR3, as DNA: TGTGCCAGCAGCGACATTGGCTACACCTTC. Its translation: CASSDIGYTF.

Points on this clone: The sample carries other DNA sequences with the same CDR3. The V gene is TRBV18, the J gene TRBJ2-2; the D is unclear. The germline V gene has CDR1 KGHSH and CDR2 LQKENI. Trimming pared 6 bases from V and 6 bases from J, leaving 8 bases between. The CDR3 contains 12 residues. As DNA, the CDR3 is TGTGCCAGCTCCCCCATCCCCGGGGAGCTGTTTTTT. Translation gives CASSPIPGELFF.

This clone appeared a few times. The chain combines TRBV7-2 with TRBJ2-7; D gene uncertain. The germline V gene encodes CDR1 SGHTA and CDR2 FQGNSA. This CDR3 is built from 14 residues. The germline V and J ends were trimmed by 7 bases and 5 bases, with 18 bases remaining between them. CDR3 nucleotide sequence: TGTGCCAGCACCTTCCTGGGCCCAGCCGACGAGCAGTACTTC. Translated, it gives CASTFLGPADEQYF.

CDR3 nucleotides: TGTGCCAGCAGCGCAAGCATGCCCTCTGGAAACACCATATATTTT. Protein sequence: CASSASMPSGNTIYF. The chain recombines TRBV9 with TRBJ1-3; D is ambiguous. Looked up from germline, CDR1 is SGDLS and CDR2 is YYNGEE. The CDR3 length is 15 residues. V was trimmed by 3 bases and J by 0 bases, leaving 10 bases between them.

The V gene is TRBV10-2, the J gene TRBJ2-1, with TRBD1 as a possible D gene (5 bases). Germline V CDR1 and CDR2: WSHSY, SAAADI. The CDR3 contains 13 residues. The V end was cut by 6 bases, the J end by 3 bases, with 9 bases between. The CDR3 here is CASSLDSYNEQFF. The CDR3 nucleotides are TGCGCCAGCAGCCTTGACAGCTACAATGAGCAGTTCTTC.

The chain uses TRBV7-9 and TRBJ1-5; D unresolved. The ends were cut back, 4 bases at V and 6 bases at J, with 10 bases in the middle. Germline CDR1 is SEHNR and CDR2 is FQNEAQ (reference sequence). This CDR3 region has 13 residues. CDR3 coding DNA: TGTGCCAGCAGCTCAGGAAACCGTCAGCCCCAGCATTTT. The encoded protein is CASSSGNRQPQHF.

The rearrangement uses TRBV7-2 and TRBJ1-2; D is uncertain. There are 11 residues in the CDR3. Trimming took 5 bases from V and 8 from J, leaving 9 bases between them. Germline-derived CDR1 and CDR2 are SGHTA and FQGNSA. CDR3 DNA sequence: TGTGCCAGCAGCCCCGCGGTGGGCTACACCTTC. Protein product: CASSPAVGYTF.

The chain links TRBV5-5 to TRBJ1-5, with a tentative D call TRBD1 (6 bases). From germline, CDR1 is SGHKS and CDR2 YYEKEE (reference sequence). This CDR3 is 13 amino acids long. Trimming removed 5 bases from V and 9 bases from J, with 15 bases in between. The CDR3 sequence is CASSWDTEGPQHF. The CDR3, as DNA: TGTGCCAGCAGTTGGGACACGGAGGGGCCCCAGCATTTT.

The DNA for the CDR3 is TGTGCCAGCAGCTTAGGCGGGCGTGCGGGCGGGGAGCTGTTTTTT. Its translation: CASSLGGRAGGELFF. The rearrangement uses TRBV7-7 and TRBJ2-2, with TRBD2 as a possible D gene (5 bases). There are 15 residues in the CDR3. Germline CDR1 and CDR2: SSHAT and FNYEAQ (reference sequence). Trimming cost V 1 base and J 7 bases, with 13 bases left between them.

V is TRBV5-6 and J is TRBJ2-3; maybe TRBD1 (6 bases). Trimming cost V 1 base and J 2 bases, with 11 bases left between them. CDR3 length equals 15 residues. Germline V gene lookup returns CDR1 SGHDT and CDR2 YYEEEE. CDR3 region: CASSLLGHPTDTQYF. In DNA, the CDR3 is TGTGCCAGCAGCTTGTTGGGACACCCCACAGATACGCAGTATTTT.

V usage is TRBV6-1 and J usage is TRBJ1-5; 7 bases are shared with TRBD1. Trimming took 5 bases from V and 7 from J; bases not matched to a gene: 11. The CDR3 runs to 15 residues. Germline-derived CDR1 and CDR2 are MNHNS and SASEGT. Written as DNA, the CDR3 is TGTGCCAGCAGTATCGTAGAGGGGGCAAGCCAGCCCCAGCATTTT. It translates to CASSIVEGASQPQHF.

V gene TRBV5-6 combines with J gene TRBJ2-7, with D unclear. Germline CDR1 reads SGHDT; CDR2 reads YYEEEE. This CDR3 is 14 amino acids long. V was cut by 1 base and J by 3 bases, with 11 bases left in between. The CDR3 DNA follows: TGTGCCAGCAGCTTGAAGGTTGCAAACTACGAGCAGTACTTC. As protein: CASSLKVANYEQYF. Supplemented by reference TRBV5-6 and TRBJ2-7, the full variable domain reads DAGVTQSPTHLIKTRGQQVTLRCSPKSGHDTVSWYQQALGQGPQFIFQYYEEEERQRGNFPDRFSGHQFPNYSSELNVNALLLGDSALYLCASSLKVANYEQYFGPGTRLTVT.

The rearrangement uses TRBV29-1 and TRBJ2-1, with 8 nucleotides matching TRBD2. Trimming removed 6 bases from V and 5 bases from J; junction bases left unmatched: 9. The CDR3 extends over 14 amino acids. Germline-derived CDR1 and CDR2 are SQVTM and ANQGSEA. CDR3 DNA: TGCAGCGTCGGGGGGACTAGTCACCACAATGAGCAGTTCTTC. This codes for CSVGGTSHHNEQFF.

This chain joins TRBV5-1 and TRBJ1-1; TRBD1 matches at 8 bases. CDR1 is SGHRS, CDR2 YFSETQ, per germline. V trimming: 4 bases; J trimming: 6 bases; junction bases outside the gene matches: 11. CDR3 length: 15 residues. The CDR3 reads CASSTRTGLNSEAFF. The CDR3 DNA reads TGCGCCAGCAGCACCAGGACAGGGTTAAATTCTGAAGCTTTCTTT.

This clone was seen once. The chain employs TRBV15 and TRBJ2-7, with 7 nucleotides matching TRBD1. The junction had 11 bases not matched to a gene; V was cut back by 1 base and J by 2 bases. This CDR3 is 17 amino acids long. Germline V CDR1 and CDR2: LNHNV, YYDKDF (reference sequence). CDR3 residues: CATSRVPRQGVTYEQYF. DNA of the CDR3: TGTGCCACCAGCAGAGTCCCCAGACAGGGCGTCACCTACGAGCAGTACTTC.

This sequence joins TRBV19 and TRBJ1-1; 7 nucleotides match TRBD1. Germline V lookup: CDR1 LNHDA, CDR2 SQIVND (reference sequence). V lost 5 bases, J lost 0 bases, and 6 bases stayed unmatched. The length of the CDR3 is 15 residues. The CDR3 DNA sequence: TGTGCCAGTAGTCCTCAGGGACAGATGAACACTGAAGCTTTCTTT. It specifies CASSPQGQMNTEAFF.

This clone was seen just once. This chain uses TRBV5-1 with TRBJ1-3; D is possibly TRBD1 (5 bases). The CDR3 runs to 15 residues. Trimming shortened V by 0 bases and J by 8 bases, and 15 bases separated the two germline ends. CDR1 is SGHRS and CDR2 is YFSETQ in the germline V gene. CDR3 sequence (DNA): TGCGCCAGCAGCTTGGTGGGGGTCTCTTTGGACACCATATATTTT. As protein: CASSLVGVSLDTIYF.

The gene calls are TRBV11-2 and TRBJ2-5; 15 bases line up with TRBD2. This CDR3 is 16 amino acids long. The V gene's germline CDR1 is SGHAT and CDR2 FQNNGV. After removal of 5 bases from V and 3 bases from J, the junction contained 4 bases not matched to a gene. The chain's CDR3 is CASSQGLAGGEETQYF. DNA for the CDR3: TGTGCCAGCAGCCAGGGACTAGCGGGAGGTGAAGAGACCCAGTACTTC.

The gene calls are TRBV7-9 and TRBJ2-1; D gene uncertain. V lost 10 bases to trimming and J lost 7 bases, with 23 bases between them. The germline gives CDR1 SEHNR, CDR2 FQNEAQ (reference sequence). The length of the CDR3 is 15 residues. The CDR3 DNA reads as TGTGCCACTCGAGCCGGAAACTTCCTAGAAAATGAGCAGTTCTTC. This encodes CATRAGNFLENEQFF.

The chain links TRBV19 to TRBJ2-7, with D perhaps TRBD1 or TRBD2 (5 bases each). CDR3 size: 16 residues. Per germline, CDR1 LNHDA and CDR2 SQIVND (reference sequence). Trimming pared 5 bases from V and 4 bases from J, leaving 21 bases between. CDR3 in amino acids: CASSQAPGAQAYEQYF. DNA of the CDR3: TGTGCCAGTAGTCAGGCCCCCGGGGCGCAAGCATACGAGCAGTACTTC.

J is TRBJ1-2 and V is TRBV19; unclear D gene. Germline V gives CDR1 LNHDA, CDR2 SQIVND (reference sequence). V was shortened by 2 bases and J by 3 bases, with 7 bases between the two germline ends. This CDR3 is built from 13 residues. CDR3 sequence: CASSISQDYGYTF. The DNA of the CDR3 is TGTGCCAGTAGTATAAGCCAGGACTATGGCTACACCTTC.

Notes on this clone: The sample contains more than one DNA sequence encoding this CDR3. The rearrangement uses TRBV9 and TRBJ2-3; the match to TRBD2 covers 14 bases. The CDR3 loop spans 16 amino acids. V dropped 3 bases and J dropped 6; count of bases not matched to a gene: 6. Germline V gene lookup returns CDR1 SGDLS and CDR2 YYNGEE. CDR3 sequence: CASSATGLAGVDTQYF. Here the CDR3 DNA reads TGTGCCAGCAGCGCAACGGGACTAGCGGGAGTTGATACGCAGTATTTT.

The rearrangement uses TRBV28 and TRBJ1-4; 7 bases align to TRBD1. The CDR3 runs 15 residues. Per the germline V gene, CDR1 is MDHEN and CDR2 is SYDVKM. V dropped 5 bases and J dropped 4; count of bases not matched to a gene: 7. CDR3 in amino acids: CASSNRDRRNEKLFF. Here the CDR3 DNA reads TGTGCCAGCAGTAACCGGGACAGACGTAATGAAAAACTGTTTTTT.

J is TRBJ2-1 and V is TRBV18; TRBD1 is a possible D gene (5 bases). V lost 3 bases, J lost 15 bases, and 18 bases lay in between. This CDR3 is 13 amino acids long. CDR1 is KGHSH and CDR2 is LQKENI in the germline V gene. The CDR3, as DNA: TGTGCCAGCTCACCTACCAGGGATCTCGAGGTGTTCTTC. Protein: CASSPTRDLEVFF.